The 29 T cell receptor beta chains reported below all come from one sample, sequenced in a study of cytotoxic CD8 clonotypes in ibrutinib-treated CLL. Libraries were prepared by immunoSEQ multiplex PCR; TCRdb keeps only in-frame clonotypes and omits some of them. This sample has 300,000 to 350,000 clones; about 80% occur once, and the top ten carry about 6.7%. This specimen consisted of PBMCs, obtained before ibrutinib treatment. The receptors come from a human donor with chronic lymphocytic leukemia.

V gene TRBV5-1 combines with J gene TRBJ2-5; TRBD2 aligns across 11 bases. The CDR3 length is 16 residues. Germline V gene data show CDR1 as SGHRS and CDR2 as YFSETQ. J lost 4 bases, V lost 6 bases, and 11 bases had no gene match. The CDR3 sequence: CASITTLAGGGETQYF. The CDR3 DNA sequence: TGCGCCAGCATCACAACTCTAGCGGGAGGAGGAGAGACCCAGTACTTC.

This chain connects TRBV7-6 to TRBJ2-7; D gene uncertain. V lost 6 bases and J lost 1, with 13 bases in between. The CDR3 length is 14 residues. The germline CDR1 and CDR2 sequences are SGHVS and FNYEAQ. The CDR3 DNA follows: TGTGCCAGCAGTTCCCGGGCGGAGTCCTACGAGCAGTACTTC. The encoded protein is CASSSRAESYEQYF.

The chain employs TRBV27 and TRBJ1-1, with 9 bases aligning to TRBD1. Germline CDR1 MNHEY, CDR2 SMNVEV (reference sequence). V shed 5 bases and J 0 bases; nucleotides not matched to a gene: 7. The CDR3 sequence is 16 residues long. CDR3 sequence (DNA): TGTGCCAGCAGTCCCAGACAGGGGGTGATGAACACTGAAGCTTTCTTT. Its translation: CASSPRQGVMNTEAFF.

The V and J genes are TRBV27 and TRBJ2-7; 7 positions agree with TRBD2. Germline lookup yields CDR1 MNHEY and CDR2 SMNVEV (reference sequence). CDR3 length: 17 amino acids. With 5 bases clipped from V and 4 bases from J, the junction kept 17 bases outside the gene matches. For the CDR3, the DNA is TGTGCCAGCAGTCCTCCGAGAGGGAGGGCCCTAATGTACGAGCAGTACTTC. Its translation: CASSPPRGRALMYEQYF.

This clone occurred once. The chain has TRBV7-2 and TRBJ2-3; D is uncertain. Germline CDR1 is SGHTA and CDR2 is FQGNSA. The V and J ends lost 4 bases and 4 bases respectively, with 6 bases between them. The CDR3 covers 12 residues. The CDR3: CASSSPSDTQYF. CDR3 coding DNA: TGTGCCAGCAGCTCCCCTTCAGATACGCAGTATTTT.

The chain links TRBV29-1 to TRBJ2-1; D may be TRBD1 (5 bases). CDR1 and CDR2 (germline): SQVTM, ANQGSEA. V lost 1 base and J lost 5, with 21 bases in between. The CDR3 covers 17 residues. The CDR3 region is CSVEGPDGAGNHNEQFF. CDR3 bases: TGCAGCGTTGAAGGGCCGGATGGGGCAGGGAACCACAATGAGCAGTTCTTC.

The chain combines TRBV6-4 with TRBJ2-1; D uncertain. V was clipped by 0 bases and J by 9 bases, with 9 bases between them. Per germline, CDR1 MRHNA and CDR2 SNTAGT. The CDR3 runs 13 residues. The CDR3 region is CASSDSRVGEQFF. In DNA, the CDR3 is TGTGCCAGCAGTGACTCGAGAGTTGGTGAGCAGTTCTTC.

The gene calls are TRBV9 and TRBJ2-7; possibly TRBD2 for D (5 bases). CDR1 and CDR2 from the germline V gene are SGDLS and YYNGEE. V was trimmed by 3 bases and J by 2 bases, leaving 12 bases between them. There are 14 residues in the CDR3. CDR3 sequence: CASSAAGVTYEQYF. The CDR3 DNA follows: TGTGCCAGCAGCGCCGCCGGGGTTACCTACGAGCAGTACTTC.

The V and J genes are TRBV5-4 and TRBJ1-4; 7 positions match TRBD1. Germline values: CDR1 SGHNT, CDR2 YYREEE (reference sequence). Trimming removed 5 bases from V and 0 bases from J; junction bases left unmatched: 4. CDR3 length: 15 amino acids. The CDR3 loop is CASRRGTATNEKLFF. CDR3 nucleotides: TGTGCCAGCAGGCGGGGGACAGCAACTAATGAAAAACTGTTTTTT.

This CDR3 is CASSYDRGSYGYTF. In nucleotides, the CDR3 is TGTGCCAGCAGTTACGACAGGGGATCCTATGGCTACACCTTC. V usage is TRBV6-5 and J usage is TRBJ1-2; TRBD1 matches at 8 bases. Trimming removed 2 bases from V and 4 bases from J; junction bases left unmatched: 3. Germline V CDR1 and CDR2: MNHEY, SVGAGI. CDR3 size: 14 residues.

The chain is built from TRBV7-6 and TRBJ1-5; D may be TRBD1 (5 bases). The V gene lost 5 bases and the J gene lost 2 bases, with 13 bases spanning the gap. The V gene's germline CDR1 is SGHVS and CDR2 FNYEAQ. The CDR3 has 15 residues. CDR3 sequence reads: CASSRDLTGNQPQHF. Here the CDR3 DNA reads TGTGCCAGCAGCCGGGACCTAACGGGCAATCAGCCCCAGCATTTT.

This clone was observed a handful of times. In DNA, the CDR3 is TGTGCCTGGGATCCGGGACAGGGGGCCACCGGGGAGCTGTTTTTT. The encoded protein is CAWDPGQGATGELFF. J is TRBJ2-2 and V is TRBV30; 12 bases line up with TRBD1. The ends lost 5 bases at V and 4 bases at J; junction bases unmatched: 5. The CDR3 length is 15 residues. CDR1 is GTSNPN, CDR2 SVGIG, per germline (reference sequence).

The J gene is TRBJ2-3, the V gene TRBV12-5; D is uncertain. Germline V gene sequence: CDR1 LGHNT, CDR2 FRNRAP. The V gene lost 1 base and the J gene lost 6 bases, with 8 bases spanning the gap. The CDR3 extends over 13 amino acids. CDR3 loop: CASGLAGSDTQYF. The DNA of the CDR3 is TGTGCTAGTGGTTTGGCCGGTTCGGATACGCAGTATTTT.

The rearrangement links TRBV5-6 to TRBJ1-1; D is possibly TRBD1 (6 bases). CDR1 and CDR2 (germline): SGHDT, YYEEEE. The CDR3 totals 14 residues. Trimming pared 1 base from V and 4 bases from J, leaving 11 bases between. CDR3 sequence: CASSLWKGGTEAFF. For the CDR3, the DNA is TGTGCCAGCAGCTTGTGGAAGGGGGGCACTGAAGCTTTCTTT. Supplemented by reference TRBV5-6 and TRBJ1-1, the full variable domain reads DAGVTQSPTHLIKTRGQQVTLRCSPKSGHDTVSWYQQALGQGPQFIFQYYEEEERQRGNFPDRFSGHQFPNYSSELNVNALLLGDSALYLCASSLWKGGTEAFFGQGTRLTVV.

Comment on this clone: This clone may be a read error of a much larger clone one base away. Other DNA sequences of this sample code for an identical CDR3. The CDR3 DNA follows: TGTGCCAGCAGCTCACGGACAGGGACCTACGAGCAGTACTTC. Amino acid sequence: CASSSRTGTYEQYF. V and J are TRBV7-9 and TRBJ2-7; the match to TRBD1 covers 8 bases. In germline, CDR1 is SEHNR, CDR2 FQNEAQ (reference sequence). The junction had 4 bases not matched to a gene; V was cut back by 4 bases and J by 2 bases. The CDR3 covers 14 residues.

This clone was detected once. The rearrangement uses TRBV7-3 and TRBJ2-5; 12 nucleotides agree with TRBD2. Germline values: CDR1 SGHTA, CDR2 FQGTGA. The CDR3 has 18 amino acids. Germline trimming cut 5 bases from V and 2 bases from J; bases unmatched to any gene: 12. The CDR3 sequence: CASSAIGLAGGVQETQYF. CDR3 in DNA: TGTGCCAGCAGCGCAATTGGGCTAGCGGGAGGGGTACAAGAGACCCAGTACTTC.

CDR3 region: CTTGKGTEAFF. In nucleotides, the CDR3 is TGCACCACAGGGAAGGGCACTGAAGCTTTCTTT. The V and J genes are TRBV20-1 and TRBJ1-1; the D gene is possibly TRBD1 (6 bases). Germline V gene data show CDR1 as DFQATT and CDR2 as SNEGSKA (reference sequence). This CDR3 region has 11 residues.

The chain couples TRBV7-2 to TRBJ1-5; D remains ambiguous. This CDR3 contains 15 residues. CDR1 is SGHTA, CDR2 FQGNSA, per germline. Trimming stripped 4 bases from V and 0 bases from J, with 10 bases between. CDR3 sequence: CASSSQLISNQPQHF. CDR3 DNA: TGTGCCAGCAGCTCACAGTTGATTAGCAATCAGCCCCAGCATTTT.

Only a few counts were recorded for this clone. V usage is TRBV7-6 and J usage is TRBJ2-1, with 12 bases matching TRBD2. CDR3 size: 17 residues. The germline gives CDR1 SGHVS, CDR2 FNYEAQ. The trim removed 1 base at V and 8 bases at J, leaving 9 bases unmatched. The CDR3 spells CASSLEAGLAGGYEQFF. The CDR3, as DNA: TGTGCCAGCAGCTTAGAGGCAGGCCTAGCGGGAGGGTATGAGCAGTTCTTC.

The rearrangement uses TRBV6-1 and TRBJ1-1, with D perhaps TRBD1 (5 bases). Trimming shortened V by 4 bases and J by 1 base, and 13 bases separated the two germline ends. The CDR3 consists of 15 residues. Per germline, CDR1 MNHNS and CDR2 SASEGT. DNA of the CDR3: TGTGCCAGCAGTGGTGAAGGGACTTGGAACACTGAAGCTTTCTTT. Translated, it gives CASSGEGTWNTEAFF.

The chain couples TRBV30 to TRBJ2-1; possible D gene TRBD2, 5 bases. The germline gives CDR1 GTSNPN, CDR2 SVGIG (reference sequence). V was cut by 8 bases and J by 5 bases, with 16 bases left in between. The length of the CDR3 is 13 residues. In DNA, the CDR3 is TGTGCCGGAGGTTGGTGGCCTCACAATGAGCAGTTCTTC. Its protein is CAGGWWPHNEQFF.

The chain links TRBV19 to TRBJ1-1; D remains unclear. Deletions cut 3 bases from V and 2 bases from J, with 7 bases between. The CDR3 contains 13 residues. The germline V gene encodes CDR1 LNHDA and CDR2 SQIVND (reference sequence). CDR3 region: CASSISLNTEAFF. The DNA of the CDR3 is TGTGCCAGTAGTATTTCTCTAAACACTGAAGCTTTCTTT. The complete variable domain, with remaining parts taken from reference TRBV19 and TRBJ1-1, reads DGGITQSPKYLFRKEGQNVTLSCEQNLNHDAMYWYRQDPGQGLRLIYYSQIVNDFQKGDIAEGYSVSREKKESFPLTVTSAQKNPTAFYLCASSISLNTEAFFGQGTRLTVV.

The chain uses TRBV4-1 and TRBJ1-1, with D perhaps matching TRBD1 (6 bases). Germline loops: CDR1 MGHRA, CDR2 YSYEKL. The V end was cut by 2 bases, the J end by 3 bases, with 13 bases between. CDR3 size: 15 residues. As DNA, the CDR3 is TGCGCCAGCAGCCAAATGGGGGCTGACTACACTGAAGCTTTCTTT. This gives the protein CASSQMGADYTEAFF.

The DNA for the CDR3 is TGTGCCAGCAGCTTAGGTCGGGGACAGGGGTTATACGAGCAGTACTTC. It codes for CASSLGRGQGLYEQYF. V gene TRBV7-9 combines with J gene TRBJ2-7; TRBD1 matches at 10 bases. Losses at the gene ends were 1 base for V and 4 bases for J; bases not matched to a gene: 7. From germline, CDR1 is SEHNR and CDR2 FQNEAQ (reference sequence). The CDR3 extends over 16 amino acids.

Only a few counts were recorded for this clone. The chain recombines TRBV19 with TRBJ1-2; no firm D call. V was clipped by 6 bases and J by 0 bases, with 8 bases between them. The CDR3 has 13 amino acids. CDR1 and CDR2 (germline): LNHDA, SQIVND (reference sequence). The CDR3 region has the DNA TGTGCCAGTAGGTACAGCACTAACTATGGCTACACCTTC. Amino acids: CASRYSTNYGYTF.

This sequence joins TRBV7-2 and TRBJ1-1; D perhaps matches TRBD1 (6 bases). The germline V gene encodes CDR1 SGHTA and CDR2 FQGNSA. The CDR3 totals 14 residues. Trimming cost V 2 bases and J 5 bases, with 12 bases left between them. The CDR3 protein is CASSLRGLGTEAFF. DNA for the CDR3: TGTGCCAGCAGCTTAAGGGGGTTAGGAACTGAAGCTTTCTTT.

V gene TRBV2 combines with J gene TRBJ2-7, with 8 nucleotides matching TRBD2. This CDR3 contains 17 residues. V lost 4 bases and J lost 2; bases outside the gene matches: 13. Per germline, CDR1 SNHLY and CDR2 FYNNEI. CDR3 loop: CASSAIVGVAGPYEQYF. CDR3 nucleotides: TGTGCCAGCAGTGCTATTGTTGGAGTAGCGGGGCCCTACGAGCAGTACTTC.

The chain uses TRBV4-3 and TRBJ2-7; 12 bases fit TRBD1. From germline, CDR1 is LGHNA and CDR2 YSLEER. The CDR3 has 15 residues. J gave up 3 bases and V 4 bases, and 4 bases lay outside the gene matches. The CDR3 nucleotides are TGCGCCAGCAGCCCCGGGACAGGGGGCTTCTACGAGCAGTACTTC. Amino acid sequence: CASSPGTGGFYEQYF.

This chain links TRBV5-1 with TRBJ2-5, with 9 bases fitting TRBD1. There are 14 residues in the CDR3. Germline V gene sequence: CDR1 SGHRS, CDR2 YFSETQ. V lost 2 bases to trimming and J lost 4 bases; unmatched junction nucleotides: 3. The CDR3 DNA sequence: TGCGCCAGCAGCTTAGACAGGGGGATAGAGACCCAGTACTTC. Amino acids: CASSLDRGIETQYF.